This T cell receptor beta chain originates from a study of esophageal squamous cell carcinoma under preoperative chemotherapy. This clonotype was counted many times. Via MiXCR, TCRdb re-called the PCR reads, giving one row per CDR3 protein. This sample has around 15,000 distinct CDR3 sequences; less than 65% occur once, and the top ten carry around 53%. The CDR3 runs 15 residues. Per the germline V gene, CDR1 is SSHAT and CDR2 is FNYEAQ (reference sequence). Losses at the gene ends were 5 bases for V and 10 bases for J; bases not matched to a gene: 14. Stated time point: before preoperative PTX-NDP chemotherapy. Patients received paclitaxel-nedaplatin as preoperative chemotherapy before surgery.

V gene TRBV7-7 combines with J gene TRBJ2-1; 7 nucleotides line up with TRBD2. The TCR sequence derives from a human donor with esophageal squamous cell carcinoma. The donor label of this sample is uncertain. Sampling was conducted from a patient given preoperative chemotherapy. The CDR3, as DNA: TGTGCCAGCAGCCCCGGTCAGCGGGACTTTCAAGAGCAGTTCTTC. It yields the protein CASSPGQRDFQEQFF.